These 30 T cell receptor beta chains share one sample of origin, sequenced in a study of shared clonotypes between healthy human individuals. As defined, naive CD8 cells were CD45RO-negative and positively selected for CCR7, with terminally differentiated effector memory CD45RA+ cells excluded. The data were produced by immunoSEQ multiplex PCR, yet TCRdb's version contains in-frame clones alone and is incomplete. The sample shows hundreds of thousands of clones, about 96% of them seen only once. Sequenced: naive CD8+ T cells sorted from blood. The origin of the receptors is a man aged 25-45 years in good health.

This chain joins TRBV21-1 and TRBJ2-3; TRBD2 was called by the table and not checked on the DNA. TRBV21-1 is a pseudogene locus. CDR3 length: 14 residues. The CDR3 coding sequence is TGTGCCAGCGGCACGGGGGTTCTAGAAGATACGCAGTATTTT. This codes for CASGTGVLEDTQYF.

The chain links TRBV6-5 to TRBJ2-7; a weak D match, TRBD2 (5 bases). V dropped 4 bases and J dropped 7 bases, with 14 bases sitting between them. The CDR3 runs 13 residues. CDR1 is MNHEY and CDR2 is SVGAGI in the germline V gene. CDR3 protein: CASSLSWRREQYF. The CDR3 region has the DNA TGTGCCAGCAGTTTGTCGTGGAGGAGGGAGCAGTACTTC.

The chain carries TRBV15 and TRBJ1-1, with a possible D match to TRBD1 (5 bases). CDR3 size: 14 residues. Trimming took off 0 bases at V and 5 bases at J, with 10 bases between the two ends. CDR1 is LNHNV and CDR2 is YYDKDF in the germline V gene (reference sequence). The CDR3 protein is CATSRDRDRTEAFF. The CDR3 DNA reads TGTGCCACCAGCAGAGACAGGGATCGGACTGAAGCTTTCTTT. The whole variable domain, remainder taken from reference TRBV15 and TRBJ1-1, is DAMVIQNPRYQVTQFGKPVTLSCSQTLNHNVMYWYQQKSSQAPKLLFHYYDKDFNNEADTPDNFQSRRPNTSFCFLDIRSPGLGDTAMYLCATSRDRDRTEAFFGQGTRLTVV.

This chain connects TRBV5-4 to TRBJ2-7; 15 positions match TRBD2. V lost 4 bases, J lost 4 bases, and 3 bases stayed unmatched. The CDR3 is 15 residues long. CDR1 is SGHNT, CDR2 YYREEE, per germline (reference sequence). The CDR3: CASSPGTSGGYEQYF. The CDR3, as DNA: TGTGCCAGCAGCCCCGGGACTAGCGGGGGGTACGAGCAGTACTTC.

V is TRBV6-1 and J is TRBJ1-5; no clear D gene. V dropped 4 bases and J dropped 4 bases, with 23 bases sitting between them. CDR1 MNHNS and CDR2 SASEGT come from the germline V gene. This CDR3 is 18 amino acids long. The CDR3 bases are TGTGCCAGCAGTGGGGGATCTGGCAGCTCCGACCTGAATCAGCCCCAGCATTTT. It encodes CASSGGSGSSDLNQPQHF.

This clone has a handful of counts. V gene TRBV7-8 combines with J gene TRBJ1-5; 7 bases are shared with TRBD1. V trimming: 2 bases; J trimming: 6 bases; junction bases outside the gene matches: 7. CDR3 length: 15 residues. CDR1 and CDR2 (germline): SGHVS, FQNEAQ. The CDR3: CASSLRDSSRQPQHF. DNA of the CDR3: TGTGCCAGCAGCTTACGGGACAGCTCCCGTCAGCCCCAGCATTTT.

The rearrangement joins TRBV2 to TRBJ2-1, with 11 bases fitting TRBD2. The germline V gene has CDR1 SNHLY and CDR2 FYNNEI. The junction had 4 bases not matched to a gene; V was cut back by 5 bases and J by 4 bases. The CDR3 is 15 amino acids. DNA of the CDR3: TGTGCCAGCAGTTACACTAGCGGGAGTTACAATGAGCAGTTCTTC. Amino acid sequence: CASSYTSGSYNEQFF.

The chain couples TRBV7-2 to TRBJ2-1; D possibly corresponds to TRBD2 (6 bases). Germline loops: CDR1 SGHTA, CDR2 FQGNSA. This CDR3 has 16 amino acids. Trimming stripped 1 base from V and 5 bases from J, with 15 bases between. CDR3 in amino acids: CASSLGRAGSNNEQFF. Written as DNA, the CDR3 is TGTGCCAGCAGCTTAGGACGGGCGGGGTCTAACAATGAGCAGTTCTTC.

The rearrangement uses TRBV10-3 and TRBJ2-1; perhaps TRBD2 as D (6 bases). The germline CDR1 and CDR2 sequences are ENHRY and SYGVKD. Deletions cut 1 base from V and 6 bases from J, with 10 bases between. The CDR3 loop spans 14 amino acids. CDR3 protein: CAISELGGRNEQFF. The CDR3, as DNA: TGTGCCATCAGTGAGTTGGGAGGTCGCAATGAGCAGTTCTTC.

V is TRBV7-9 and J is TRBJ2-7; D call uncertain. CDR1 and CDR2 from the germline V gene are SEHNR and FQNEAQ (reference sequence). Trimming pared 2 bases from V and 0 bases from J, leaving 8 bases between. The CDR3 contains 14 residues. The DNA of the CDR3 is TGTGCCAGCAGCTTAAGTGAAAGCTCCTACGAGCAGTACTTC. This sequence encodes CASSLSESSYEQYF.

The chain couples TRBV11-2 to TRBJ1-2; possibly TRBD1 for D (6 bases). Germline V gives CDR1 SGHAT, CDR2 FQNNGV. V was pared by 4 bases and J by 10 bases, with 16 bases between. CDR3 length: 13 residues. CDR3: CASSSHLGHNYTF. The CDR3 DNA reads TGTGCCAGCAGCTCCCATCTGGGACATAACTACACCTTC.

The sample holds one count of this clone. CDR3 amino acids: CASGSGDWETQYF. CDR3 DNA sequence: TGTGCTAGTGGTTCCGGGGATTGGGAGACCCAGTACTTC. V usage is TRBV12-5 and J usage is TRBJ2-5; possibly TRBD2 for D (5 bases). The germline V and J ends were trimmed by 4 bases and 5 bases, with 11 bases remaining between them. Germline V CDR1 and CDR2: LGHNT, FRNRAP. The CDR3 totals 13 residues. Based on the CDR3 plus reference TRBV12-5 and TRBJ2-5, the full variable domain is DARVTQTPRHKVTEMGQEVTMRCQPILGHNTVFWYRQTMMQGLELLAYFRNRAPLDDSGMPKDRFSAEMPDATLATLKIQPSEPRDSAVYFCASGSGDWETQYFGPGTRLLVL.

CDR3 coding DNA: TGTGCCTGGAGTGTAGGGGGATTGGGCAATGAGCAGTTCTTC. Translation gives CAWSVGGLGNEQFF. J is TRBJ2-1 and V is TRBV30; tentative D call: TRBD1 (6 bases). The germline CDR1 and CDR2 sequences are GTSNPN and SVGIG (reference sequence). There are 14 residues in the CDR3. V gave up 0 bases and J gave up 6 bases, with 12 bases separating them.

This chain connects TRBV7-9 to TRBJ2-3; 10 bases map to TRBD1. Per germline, CDR1 SEHNR and CDR2 FQNEAQ (reference sequence). The CDR3 spans 18 residues. J lost 2 bases, V lost 4 bases, and 12 bases had no gene match. The DNA for the CDR3 is TGTGCCAGCAGCTCGATCCCGGGACAGGGGATTTCCACAGATACGCAGTATTTT. This encodes CASSSIPGQGISTDTQYF. Together with reference TRBV7-9 and TRBJ2-3, the CDR3 gives the full variable domain: DTGVSQNPRHKITKRGQNVTFRCDPISEHNRLYWYRQTLGQGPEFLTYFQNEAQLEKSRLLSDRFSAERPKGSFSTLEIQRTEQGDSAMYLCASSSIPGQGISTDTQYFGPGTRLTVL.

This chain links TRBV5-4 with TRBJ2-7; 8 bases map to TRBD1. This CDR3 has 13 residues. Germline values: CDR1 SGHNT, CDR2 YYREEE (reference sequence). Trimming at V came to 3 bases and at J to 4 bases, leaving 3 bases not matched to a gene. The DNA of the CDR3 is TGTGCCAGCAGCTCCAGGGGGCGATACGAGCAGTACTTC. It specifies CASSSRGRYEQYF.

This chain uses TRBV28 with TRBJ1-5, with D unclear. This CDR3 spans 14 amino acids. The germline gives CDR1 MDHEN, CDR2 SYDVKM. Trimming removed 2 bases at V and 5 bases at J, with 10 bases between. Written as DNA, the CDR3 is TGTGCCAGCAGTTTAGAAGGGTATCATCAGCCCCAGCATTTT. Residues: CASSLEGYHQPQHF.

This sequence joins TRBV4-1 and TRBJ2-7, with 7 bases lining up with TRBD1. The V and J ends lost 0 bases and 1 base, in that order; junction bases with no gene match: 9. This CDR3 comprises 17 residues. The germline CDR1 and CDR2 sequences are MGHRA and YSYEKL. The CDR3 sequence: CASSQERQGASSYEQYF. The CDR3 nucleotides are TGCGCCAGCAGCCAAGAACGACAGGGAGCTTCATCCTACGAGCAGTACTTC.

This clone was observed a few times. This chain joins TRBV27 and TRBJ2-1; D uncertain. Germline V CDR1 and CDR2: MNHEY, SMNVEV (reference sequence). The CDR3 loop spans 14 amino acids. Trimming took off 11 bases at V and 0 bases at J, with 14 bases between the two ends. The CDR3 DNA reads TGTGCCTCCCAGTCCGTTGGCTCCTACAATGAGCAGTTCTTC. Encoded protein: CASQSVGSYNEQFF.

This chain joins TRBV11-2 and TRBJ1-2; D call uncertain. This CDR3 region has 13 residues. V dropped 5 bases and J dropped 3 bases, with 10 bases sitting between them. CDR1 and CDR2 (germline): SGHAT, FQNNGV. CDR3 protein: CASSRVEDYGYTF. The CDR3, as DNA: TGTGCCAGCAGCCGGGTGGAGGACTATGGCTACACCTTC.

The chain has TRBV19 and TRBJ2-1, with 9 bases that match TRBD2. With 3 bases clipped from V and 0 bases from J, the junction kept 15 bases outside the gene matches. CDR3 length: 20 residues. The germline V gene encodes CDR1 LNHDA and CDR2 SQIVND (reference sequence). CDR3 coding DNA: TGTGCCAGTAGTATTGGTCTAGCGGGGCTCTCCTTGAGCTCCTACAATGAGCAGTTCTTC. As protein: CASSIGLAGLSLSSYNEQFF.

The chain recombines TRBV6-4 with TRBJ2-7; no clear D. This CDR3 comprises 16 residues. Germline assignment: CDR1 MRHNA and CDR2 SNTAGT. V lost 2 bases, J lost 4 bases, and 18 bases lay in between. CDR3 sequence: CASSDPKKTPQYEQYF. The CDR3 coding sequence is TGTGCCAGCAGTGACCCCAAGAAAACGCCCCAATACGAGCAGTACTTC.

V and J are TRBV6-1 and TRBJ1-5; a possible D gene is TRBD1 (5 bases). This CDR3 is built from 14 residues. V shed 2 bases and J shed 8 bases, with 13 bases lying between them. Germline values: CDR1 MNHNS, CDR2 SASEGT. The CDR3 is CASSEPWGMEPQHF. DNA of the CDR3: TGTGCCAGCAGTGAACCGTGGGGGATGGAGCCCCAGCATTTT.

This clone was recorded only once. The CDR3 loop reads CASSAGNSYEQYF. The CDR3 DNA sequence: TGTGCCAGCAGCGCCGGCAACTCCTACGAGCAGTACTTC. The genes are TRBV7-9 and TRBJ2-7; D is ambiguous. This CDR3 is 13 amino acids long. The germline V gene has CDR1 SEHNR and CDR2 FQNEAQ (reference sequence). V shed 5 bases and J shed 0 bases, with 8 bases lying between them.

The chain combines TRBV7-2 with TRBJ2-1; 9 positions agree with TRBD2. This CDR3 spans 15 amino acids. Looked up from germline, CDR1 is SGHTA and CDR2 is FQGNSA. V lost 5 bases and J lost 5; bases outside the gene matches: 7. CDR3 amino acids: CASSLSGSINNEQFF. The CDR3 DNA reads as TGTGCCAGCAGCCTTAGCGGGAGTATCAACAATGAGCAGTTCTTC.

Concerning this clone: The same CDR3 arises from other DNA sequences in this sample as well. The chain employs TRBV9 and TRBJ2-7, with D unresolved. Germline loops: CDR1 SGDLS, CDR2 YYNGEE. The CDR3 is 14 residues long. V was clipped by 0 bases and J by 0 bases, with 7 bases between them. The CDR3 reads CASSVGASSYEQYF. The CDR3 bases are TGTGCCAGCAGCGTAGGGGCGTCCTCCTACGAGCAGTACTTC.

The chain links TRBV30 to TRBJ2-7; D might be TRBD1 (5 bases). Per germline, CDR1 GTSNPN and CDR2 SVGIG (reference sequence). V was trimmed by 1 base and J by 5 bases, leaving 18 bases between them. This CDR3 has 15 amino acids. CDR3 in amino acids: CAWSEQEWFIDEQYF. Written as DNA, the CDR3 is TGTGCCTGGAGTGAACAGGAGTGGTTCATAGACGAGCAGTACTTC.

The chain employs TRBV5-5 and TRBJ2-7; D might be TRBD1 or TRBD2, each matching 7 bases. The CDR3 contains 13 residues. Germline loops: CDR1 SGHKS, CDR2 YYEKEE (reference sequence). V was pared by 4 bases and J by 1 base, with 9 bases between. In nucleotides, the CDR3 is TGTGCCAGCAGCCAGGGGGGGTCCTACGAGCAGTACTTC. Amino acid sequence: CASSQGGSYEQYF.

The chain combines TRBV7-2 with TRBJ2-5; D not certain. The germline V gene has CDR1 SGHTA and CDR2 FQGNSA. V was clipped by 5 bases and J by 7 bases, with 14 bases between them. The length of the CDR3 is 13 residues. Here the CDR3 reads CASSPISYGTQYF. The CDR3 DNA reads as TGTGCCAGCAGCCCAATTAGTTACGGGACCCAGTACTTC.

This clone has a single count. The chain recombines TRBV29-1 with TRBJ2-2; TRBD1 matches at 8 bases. After removal of 7 bases from V and 3 bases from J, the junction contained 1 base not matched to a gene. The CDR3 is made up of 12 amino acids. Germline V gene data show CDR1 as SQVTM and CDR2 as ANQGSEA. The CDR3 region has the DNA TGCAGCGCGACAGGGGACACCGGGGAGCTGTTTTTT. As protein: CSATGDTGELFF.

The chain carries TRBV2 and TRBJ2-1; 10 bases agree with TRBD1. Germline loops: CDR1 SNHLY, CDR2 FYNNEI. V gave up 9 bases and J gave up 7 bases; unmatched junction bases: 6. This CDR3 spans 13 amino acids. The CDR3 is CARGTGDTNEQFF. The CDR3 bases are TGTGCCAGGGGGACAGGGGACACTAATGAGCAGTTCTTC.